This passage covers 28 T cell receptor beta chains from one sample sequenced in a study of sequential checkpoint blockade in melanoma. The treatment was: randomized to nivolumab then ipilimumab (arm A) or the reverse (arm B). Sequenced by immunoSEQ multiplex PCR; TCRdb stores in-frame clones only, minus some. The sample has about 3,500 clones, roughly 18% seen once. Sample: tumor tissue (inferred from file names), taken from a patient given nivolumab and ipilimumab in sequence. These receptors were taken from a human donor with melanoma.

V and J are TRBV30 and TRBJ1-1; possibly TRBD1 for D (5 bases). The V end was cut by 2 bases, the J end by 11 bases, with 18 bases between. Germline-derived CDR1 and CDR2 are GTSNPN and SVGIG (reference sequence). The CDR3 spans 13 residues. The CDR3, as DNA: TGTGCCTGGAGTCCGTGGGACCGAGCGGGGGCTTTCTTT. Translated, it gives CAWSPWDRAGAFF.

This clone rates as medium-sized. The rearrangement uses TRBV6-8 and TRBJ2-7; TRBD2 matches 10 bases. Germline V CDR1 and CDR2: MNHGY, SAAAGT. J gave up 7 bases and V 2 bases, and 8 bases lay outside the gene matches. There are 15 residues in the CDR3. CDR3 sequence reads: CASSYLAGAGSEQYF. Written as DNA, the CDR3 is TGTGCCAGCAGTTACCTAGCGGGGGCCGGGAGTGAGCAGTACTTC.

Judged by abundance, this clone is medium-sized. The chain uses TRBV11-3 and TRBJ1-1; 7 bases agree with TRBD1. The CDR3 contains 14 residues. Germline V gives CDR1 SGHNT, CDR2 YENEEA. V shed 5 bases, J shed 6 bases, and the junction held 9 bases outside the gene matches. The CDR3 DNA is TGTGCCAGCAGCCCCAGAGGACAGGTATCTGAAGCTTTCTTT. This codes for CASSPRGQVSEAFF.

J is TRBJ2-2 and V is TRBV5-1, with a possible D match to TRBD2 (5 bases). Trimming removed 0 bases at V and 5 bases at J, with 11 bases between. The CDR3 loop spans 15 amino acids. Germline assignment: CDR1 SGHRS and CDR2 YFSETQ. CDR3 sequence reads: CASSLDYPGTGELFF. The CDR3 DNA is TGCGCCAGCAGCTTGGACTATCCGGGAACCGGGGAGCTGTTTTTT.

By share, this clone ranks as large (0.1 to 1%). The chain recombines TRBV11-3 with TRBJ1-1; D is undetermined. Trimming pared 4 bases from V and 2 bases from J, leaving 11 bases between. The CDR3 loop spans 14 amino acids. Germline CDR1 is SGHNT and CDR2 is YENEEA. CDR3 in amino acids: CASSYHRGNTEAFF. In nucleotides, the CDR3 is TGTGCCAGCAGCTACCACCGGGGTAACACTGAAGCTTTCTTT.

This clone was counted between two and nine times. CDR3 in DNA: TGTGCCAGCAGGGTAGGAAGCAATCAGCCCCAGCATTTT. It translates to CASRVGSNQPQHF. The rearrangement joins TRBV6-8 to TRBJ1-5; D call uncertain. The CDR3 contains 13 residues. From germline, CDR1 is MNHGY and CDR2 SAAAGT. Trimming left V 6 bases short and J 1 base short, with 7 bases between.

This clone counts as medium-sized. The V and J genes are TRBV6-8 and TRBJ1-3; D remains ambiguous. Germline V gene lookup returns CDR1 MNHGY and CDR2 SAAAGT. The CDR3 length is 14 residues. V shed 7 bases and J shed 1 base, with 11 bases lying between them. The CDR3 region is CASITGISGNTIYF. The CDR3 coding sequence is TGTGCCAGCATAACCGGGATATCTGGAAACACCATATATTTT.

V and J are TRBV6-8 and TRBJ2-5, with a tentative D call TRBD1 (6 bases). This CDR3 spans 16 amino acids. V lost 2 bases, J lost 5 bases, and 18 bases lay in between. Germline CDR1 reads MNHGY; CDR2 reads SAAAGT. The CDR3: CASSYIHDRHGETQYF. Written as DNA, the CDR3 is TGTGCCAGCAGTTACATTCATGACAGGCACGGGGAGACCCAGTACTTC.

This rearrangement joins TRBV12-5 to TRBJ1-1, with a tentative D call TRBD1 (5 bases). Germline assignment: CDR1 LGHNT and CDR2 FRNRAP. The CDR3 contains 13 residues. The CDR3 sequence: CASGRGGLPEAFF. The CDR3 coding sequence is TGTGCCTCAGGGAGGGGTGGATTACCTGAAGCTTTCTTT.

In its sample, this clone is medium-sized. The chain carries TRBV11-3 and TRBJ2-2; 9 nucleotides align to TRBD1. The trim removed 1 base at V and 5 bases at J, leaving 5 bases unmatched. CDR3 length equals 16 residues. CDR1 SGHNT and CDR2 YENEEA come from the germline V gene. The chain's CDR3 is CASSLVGTGPTGELFF. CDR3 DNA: TGTGCCAGCAGCTTAGTAGGGACAGGGCCAACCGGGGAGCTGTTTTTT. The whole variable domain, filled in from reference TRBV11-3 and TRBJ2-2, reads EAGVVQSPRYKIIEKKQPVAFWCNPISGHNTLYWYLQNLGQGPELLIRYENEEAVDDSQLPKDRFSAERLKGVDSTLKIQPAELGDSAVYLCASSLVGTGPTGELFFGEGSRLTVL.

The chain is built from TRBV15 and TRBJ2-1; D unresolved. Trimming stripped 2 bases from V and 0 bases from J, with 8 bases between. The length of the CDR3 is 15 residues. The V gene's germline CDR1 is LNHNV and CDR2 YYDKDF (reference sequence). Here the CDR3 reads CATSRSSFSYNEQFF. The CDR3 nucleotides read TGTGCCACCAGCAGAAGTAGTTTCTCCTACAATGAGCAGTTCTTC. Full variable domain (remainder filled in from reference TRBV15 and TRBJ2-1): DAMVIQNPRYQVTQFGKPVTLSCSQTLNHNVMYWYQQKSSQAPKLLFHYYDKDFNNEADTPDNFQSRRPNTSFCFLDIRSPGLGDTAMYLCATSRSSFSYNEQFFGPGTRLTVL.

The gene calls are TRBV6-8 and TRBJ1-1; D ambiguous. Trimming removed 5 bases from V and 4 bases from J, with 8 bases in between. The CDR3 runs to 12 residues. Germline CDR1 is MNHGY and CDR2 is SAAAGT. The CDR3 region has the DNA TGTGCCAGCAGTGCTAGGATCACTGAAGCTTTCTTT. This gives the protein CASSARITEAFF.

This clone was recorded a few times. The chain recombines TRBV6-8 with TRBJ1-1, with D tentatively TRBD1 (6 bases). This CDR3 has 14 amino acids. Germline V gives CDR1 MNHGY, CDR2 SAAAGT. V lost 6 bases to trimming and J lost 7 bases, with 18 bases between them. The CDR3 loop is CASSPPVLQGEAFF. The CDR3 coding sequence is TGTGCCAGCAGCCCACCCGTTCTACAGGGTGAAGCTTTCTTT.

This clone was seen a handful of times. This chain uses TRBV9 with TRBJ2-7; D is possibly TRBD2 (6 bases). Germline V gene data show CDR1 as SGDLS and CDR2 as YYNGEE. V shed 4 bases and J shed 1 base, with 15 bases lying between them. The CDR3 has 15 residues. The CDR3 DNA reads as TGTGCCAGCAGCCTTAGAGGGCTAGCGTCCTACGAGCAGTACTTC. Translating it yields CASSLRGLASYEQYF. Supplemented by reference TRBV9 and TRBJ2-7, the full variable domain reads DSGVTQTPKHLITATGQRVTLRCSPRSGDLSVYWYQQSLDQGLQFLIQYYNGEERAKGNILERFSAQQFPDLHSELNLSSLELGDSALYFCASSLRGLASYEQYFGPGTRLTVT.

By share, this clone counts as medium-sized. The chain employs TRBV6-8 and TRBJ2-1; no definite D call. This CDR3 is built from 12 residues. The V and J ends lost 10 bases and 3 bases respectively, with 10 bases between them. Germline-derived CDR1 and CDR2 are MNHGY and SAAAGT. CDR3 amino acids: CAIRDFYNEQFF. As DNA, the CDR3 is TGTGCCATCAGAGACTTCTACAATGAGCAGTTCTTC.

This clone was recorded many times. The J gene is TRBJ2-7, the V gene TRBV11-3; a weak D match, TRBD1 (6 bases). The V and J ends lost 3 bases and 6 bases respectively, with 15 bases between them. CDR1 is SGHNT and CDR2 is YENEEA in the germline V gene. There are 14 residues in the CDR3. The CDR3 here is CASSLAGATGEQYF. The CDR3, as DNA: TGTGCCAGCAGCTTGGCAGGGGCGACGGGCGAGCAGTACTTC. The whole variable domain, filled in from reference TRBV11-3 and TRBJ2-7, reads EAGVVQSPRYKIIEKKQPVAFWCNPISGHNTLYWYLQNLGQGPELLIRYENEEAVDDSQLPKDRFSAERLKGVDSTLKIQPAELGDSAVYLCASSLAGATGEQYFGPGTRLTVT.

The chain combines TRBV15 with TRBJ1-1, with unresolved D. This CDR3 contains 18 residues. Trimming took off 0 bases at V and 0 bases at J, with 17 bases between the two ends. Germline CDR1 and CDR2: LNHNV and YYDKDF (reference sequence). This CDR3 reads CATSRDRALVHMNTEAFF. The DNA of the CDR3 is TGTGCCACCAGCAGAGATCGGGCCCTGGTTCATATGAACACTGAAGCTTTCTTT.

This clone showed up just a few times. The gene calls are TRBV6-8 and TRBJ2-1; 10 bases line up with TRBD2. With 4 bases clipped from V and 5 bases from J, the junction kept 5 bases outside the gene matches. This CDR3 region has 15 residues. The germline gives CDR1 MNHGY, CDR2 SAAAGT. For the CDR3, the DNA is TGTGCCAGCAGTTGGGGACTAGCGAGAGACAATGAGCAGTTCTTC. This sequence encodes CASSWGLARDNEQFF.

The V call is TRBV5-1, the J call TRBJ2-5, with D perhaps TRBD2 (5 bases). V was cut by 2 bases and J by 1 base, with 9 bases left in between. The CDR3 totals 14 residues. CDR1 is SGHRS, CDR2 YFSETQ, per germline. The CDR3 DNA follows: TGCGCCAGCAGCTTATTCAGCGGCCAAGAGACCCAGTACTTC. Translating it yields CASSLFSGQETQYF.

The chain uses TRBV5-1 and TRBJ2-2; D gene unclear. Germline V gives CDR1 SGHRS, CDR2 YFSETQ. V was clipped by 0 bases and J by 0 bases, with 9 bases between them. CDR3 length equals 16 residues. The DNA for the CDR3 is TGCGCCAGCAGCTTGGCCGCTCTAGCGAACACCGGGGAGCTGTTTTTT. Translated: CASSLAALANTGELFF.

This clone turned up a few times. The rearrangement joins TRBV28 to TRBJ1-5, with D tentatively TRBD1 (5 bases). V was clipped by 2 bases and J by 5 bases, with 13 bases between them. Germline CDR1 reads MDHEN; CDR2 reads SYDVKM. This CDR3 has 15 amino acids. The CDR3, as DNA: TGTGCCAGCAGTTTAGGAATTGGGACCTATCAGCCCCAGCATTTT. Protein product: CASSLGIGTYQPQHF.

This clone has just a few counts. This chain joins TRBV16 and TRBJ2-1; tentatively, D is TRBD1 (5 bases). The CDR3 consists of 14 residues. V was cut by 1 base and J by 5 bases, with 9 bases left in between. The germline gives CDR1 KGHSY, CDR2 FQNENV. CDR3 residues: CASSQWAGNNEQFF. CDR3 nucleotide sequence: TGTGCCAGCAGCCAATGGGCAGGGAACAATGAGCAGTTCTTC.

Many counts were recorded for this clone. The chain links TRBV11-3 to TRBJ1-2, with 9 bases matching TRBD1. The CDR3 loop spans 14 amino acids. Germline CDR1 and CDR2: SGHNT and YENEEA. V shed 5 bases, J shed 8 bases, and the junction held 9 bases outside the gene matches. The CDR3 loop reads CASSANRGQGGYTF. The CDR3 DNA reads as TGTGCCAGCAGCGCAAACAGGGGGCAAGGCGGCTACACCTTC.

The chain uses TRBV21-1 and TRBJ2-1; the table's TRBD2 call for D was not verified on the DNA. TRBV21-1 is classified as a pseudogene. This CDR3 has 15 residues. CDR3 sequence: CASSVAGEAYNEQFF. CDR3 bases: TGTGCCAGCAGCGTAGCGGGAGAGGCCTACAATGAGCAGTTCTTC.

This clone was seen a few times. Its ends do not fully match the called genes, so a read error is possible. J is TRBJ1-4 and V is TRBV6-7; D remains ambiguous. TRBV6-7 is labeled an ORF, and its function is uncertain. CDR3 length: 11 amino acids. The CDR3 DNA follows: TGTGCCAGCAGTGAAGCGAAGGGAACTTCTTTT. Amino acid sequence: CASSEAKGTSF.

The CDR3 bases are TGTGCCAGCAGCCGACAGGGGAACACTGAAGCTTTCTTT. As protein: CASSRQGNTEAFF. The chain joins TRBV14 to TRBJ1-1; 7 bases are a match to TRBD1. Looked up from germline, CDR1 is SGHDN and CDR2 is FVKESK. This CDR3 has 13 amino acids. Trimming cost V 4 bases and J 1 base; bases outside gene matches: 0. The full variable domain, in which reference TRBV14 and TRBJ1-1 provide the parts outside the CDR3, is EAGVTQFPSHSVIEKGQTVTLRCDPISGHDNLYWYRRVMGKEIKFLLHFVKESKQDESGMPNNRFLAERTGGTYSTLKVQPAELEDSGVYFCASSRQGNTEAFFGQGTRLTVV.

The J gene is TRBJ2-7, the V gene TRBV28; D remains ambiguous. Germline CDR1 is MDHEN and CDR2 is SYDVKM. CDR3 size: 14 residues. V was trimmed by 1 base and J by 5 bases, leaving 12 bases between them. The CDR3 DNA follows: TGTGCCAGCAGTTTATCTGCAATATTCAACGAGCAGTACTTC. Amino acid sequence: CASSLSAIFNEQYF.

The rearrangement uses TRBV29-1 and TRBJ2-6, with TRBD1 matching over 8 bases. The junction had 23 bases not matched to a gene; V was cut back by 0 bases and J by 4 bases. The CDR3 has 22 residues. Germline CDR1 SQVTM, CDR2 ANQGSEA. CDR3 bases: TGCAGCGTTGAAGATCATACAGGGGGACCTCCGCAACGGGCGGGGGGGGCCAACGTCCTGACTTTC. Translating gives CSVEDHTGGPPQRAGGANVLTF.